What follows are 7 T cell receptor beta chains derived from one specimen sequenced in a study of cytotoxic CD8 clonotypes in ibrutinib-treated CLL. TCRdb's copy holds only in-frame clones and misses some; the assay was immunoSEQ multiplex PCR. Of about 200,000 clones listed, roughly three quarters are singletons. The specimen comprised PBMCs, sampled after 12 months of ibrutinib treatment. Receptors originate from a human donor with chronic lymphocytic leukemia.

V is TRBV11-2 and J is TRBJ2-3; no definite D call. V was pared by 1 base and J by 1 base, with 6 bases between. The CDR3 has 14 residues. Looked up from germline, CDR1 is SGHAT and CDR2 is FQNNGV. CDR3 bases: TGTGCCAGCAGCTTAGCCCCCGGCACAGATACGCAGTATTTT. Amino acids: CASSLAPGTDTQYF.

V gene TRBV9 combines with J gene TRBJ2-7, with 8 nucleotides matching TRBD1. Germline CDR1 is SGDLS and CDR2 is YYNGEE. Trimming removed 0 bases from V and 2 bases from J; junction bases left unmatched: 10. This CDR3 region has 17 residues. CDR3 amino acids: CASSVDTPGQDTYEQYF. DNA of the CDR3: TGTGCCAGCAGCGTAGATACCCCGGGACAGGATACCTACGAGCAGTACTTC.

The CDR3 protein is CASRSRTEGEQYF. CDR3 bases: TGTGCCAGCAGGTCCCGTACCGAGGGCGAGCAGTACTTC. V gene TRBV6-5 combines with J gene TRBJ2-7; D possibly corresponds to TRBD2 (5 bases). In germline, CDR1 is MNHEY, CDR2 SVGAGI. Trimming took 6 bases from V and 6 from J, leaving 15 bases between them. The CDR3 consists of 13 residues.

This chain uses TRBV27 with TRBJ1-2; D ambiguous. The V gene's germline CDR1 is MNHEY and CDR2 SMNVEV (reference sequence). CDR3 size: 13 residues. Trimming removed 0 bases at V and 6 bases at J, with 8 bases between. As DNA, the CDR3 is TGTGCCAGCAGTTTATCTGGGAACCATGGCTACACCTTC. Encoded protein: CASSLSGNHGYTF.

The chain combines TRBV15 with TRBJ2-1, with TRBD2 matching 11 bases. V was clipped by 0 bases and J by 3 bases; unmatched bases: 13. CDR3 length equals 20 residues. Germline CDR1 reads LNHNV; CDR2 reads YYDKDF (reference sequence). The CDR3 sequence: CATSRDQRLAGNSYYNEQFF. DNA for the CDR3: TGTGCCACCAGCAGAGATCAGAGACTAGCGGGGAACTCTTACTACAATGAGCAGTTCTTC.

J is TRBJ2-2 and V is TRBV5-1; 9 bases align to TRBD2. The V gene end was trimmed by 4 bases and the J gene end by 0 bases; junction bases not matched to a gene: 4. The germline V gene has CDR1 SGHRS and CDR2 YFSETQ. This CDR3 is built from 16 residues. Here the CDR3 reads CASSTIAGANTGELFF. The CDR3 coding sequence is TGCGCCAGCAGCACAATAGCGGGAGCGAACACCGGGGAGCTGTTTTTT. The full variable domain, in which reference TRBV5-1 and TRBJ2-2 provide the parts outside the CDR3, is KAGVTQTPRYLIKTRGQQVTLSCSPISGHRSVSWYQQTPGQGLQFLFEYFSETQRNKGNFPGRFSGRQFSNSRSEMNVSTLELGDSALYLCASSTIAGANTGELFFGEGSRLTVL.

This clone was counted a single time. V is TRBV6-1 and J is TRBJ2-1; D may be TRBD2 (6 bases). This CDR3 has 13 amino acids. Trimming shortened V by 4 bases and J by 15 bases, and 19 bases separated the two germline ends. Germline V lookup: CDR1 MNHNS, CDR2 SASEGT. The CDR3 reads CASSGDEARDLFF. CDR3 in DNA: TGTGCCAGCAGTGGAGACGAGGCGCGGGATCTGTTCTTC.